The 22 T cell receptor beta chains presented below share a single source sample, sequenced in a study of shared clonotypes between healthy human individuals. Clones were sequenced by immunoSEQ multiplex PCR, and TCRdb holds only the in-frame ones, with some missing. The sample contains around 1 million clones, about three quarters of which appear only once. Sequencing was carried out using memory CD4+ T cells sorted from blood. Subset defined: CD45RA-negative fraction. These receptors came from a young man in good health.

The rearrangement links TRBV27 to TRBJ1-1; D unresolved. This CDR3 comprises 15 residues. With 2 bases removed from V and 1 base from J, the gap between germline ends came to 11 bases. The germline CDR1 and CDR2 sequences are MNHEY and SMNVEV (reference sequence). Here the CDR3 DNA reads TGTGCCAGCAGTTTAAGGTGGGGATGGAACACTGAAGCTTTCTTT. Translating it yields CASSLRWGWNTEAFF.

This clone occurred once. The chain is built from TRBV4-1 and TRBJ2-7; tentatively, D is TRBD1 (6 bases). The V end lost 4 bases, the J end lost 1 base, and 17 bases lay between the germline ends. The germline CDR1 and CDR2 sequences are MGHRA and YSYEKL. The CDR3 runs 16 residues. The CDR3 bases are TGCGCCAGCAGCCCGAGTGGGACAACTATATCCTACGAGCAGTACTTC. Its translation is CASSPSGTTISYEQYF.

The CDR3 coding sequence is TGTGCCAGCGTAGGACAAGGGGAGAGTCAGCCCCAGCATTTT. Translated: CASVGQGESQPQHF. The rearrangement joins TRBV2 to TRBJ1-5; tentative D call: TRBD1 (5 bases). V dropped 8 bases and J dropped 6 bases, with 17 bases sitting between them. The CDR3 totals 14 residues. Germline V gene lookup returns CDR1 SNHLY and CDR2 FYNNEI. The whole variable domain, remainder taken from reference TRBV2 and TRBJ1-5, is EPEVTQTPSHQVTQMGQEVILRCVPISNHLYFYWYRQILGQKVEFLVSFYNNEISEKSEIFDDQFSVERPDGSNFTLKIRSTKLEDSAMYFCASVGQGESQPQHFGDGTRLSIL.

This chain joins TRBV14 and TRBJ1-4, with D perhaps TRBD1 (6 bases). Trimming left V 1 base short and J 5 bases short, with 11 bases between. This CDR3 contains 15 residues. The V gene's germline CDR1 is SGHDN and CDR2 FVKESK. The CDR3 loop is CASSQAGTKNEKLFF. CDR3 nucleotides: TGTGCCAGCAGCCAAGCCGGGACAAAAAATGAAAAACTGTTTTTT.

This clone was observed a handful of times. The chain links TRBV30 to TRBJ1-5, with D tentatively TRBD1 (5 bases). This CDR3 comprises 14 residues. V lost 2 bases and J lost 4, with 12 bases in between. Germline CDR1 GTSNPN, CDR2 SVGIG (reference sequence). The DNA of the CDR3 is TGTGCCTGGAGTCGGTCGACAGTAAATCAGCCCCAGCATTTT. Translating it yields CAWSRSTVNQPQHF.

The rearrangement joins TRBV7-3 to TRBJ2-1; TRBD1 might be the D (5 bases). Trimming took 5 bases from V and 4 from J, leaving 18 bases between them. CDR3 length: 16 residues. CDR1 is SGHTA, CDR2 FQGTGA, per germline. CDR3 DNA: TGTGCCAGCAGCCCAAAAACAGGAGTAGGGTACAATGAGCAGTTCTTC. The encoded protein is CASSPKTGVGYNEQFF.

The chain recombines TRBV2 with TRBJ2-6; no firm D call. V lost 7 bases and J 0 bases, leaving 16 bases between the germline ends. This CDR3 spans 17 amino acids. Per germline, CDR1 SNHLY and CDR2 FYNNEI. The CDR3 region has the DNA TGTGCCAGCACCACCCGGGCAGTTAACTCTGGGGCCAACGTCCTGACTTTC. Translated, it gives CASTTRAVNSGANVLTF.

This clone was seen only a few times. J is TRBJ2-6 and V is TRBV2, with unresolved D. From germline, CDR1 is SNHLY and CDR2 FYNNEI. The CDR3 runs to 13 residues. Trimming pared 4 bases from V and 2 bases from J, leaving 3 bases between. In nucleotides, the CDR3 is TGTGCCAGCAGTGGACCTGGGGCCAACGTCCTGACTTTC. It translates to CASSGPGANVLTF.

On this clone: A far larger clone is just one base off, so this is likely a read error. The rearrangement joins TRBV5-6 to TRBJ2-1; D is perhaps TRBD1 or TRBD2 (6 bases each). CDR1 is SGHDT, CDR2 YYEEEE, per germline. The CDR3 totals 17 residues. V lost 4 bases to trimming and J lost 4 bases, with 21 bases between them. CDR3 nucleotide sequence: TGTGCCAGCAGCCTGGAGGGCGGACGAGGGACATACAATGAGCAGTTCTTC. Translated: CASSLEGGRGTYNEQFF.

The chain employs TRBV6-5 and TRBJ2-5; D possibly corresponds to TRBD2 (6 bases). The germline CDR1 and CDR2 sequences are MNHEY and SVGAGI. The ends were cut back, 6 bases at V and 1 base at J, with 12 bases in the middle. The CDR3 contains 14 residues. CDR3 region: CASRKTRGQETQYF. CDR3 nucleotide sequence: TGTGCCAGCAGAAAGACTAGGGGCCAAGAGACCCAGTACTTC.

The chain links TRBV19 to TRBJ2-2; D not certain. Germline V gene data show CDR1 as LNHDA and CDR2 as SQIVND (reference sequence). The CDR3 spans 16 residues. The ends were cut back, 2 bases at V and 0 bases at J, with 10 bases in the middle. The CDR3 DNA follows: TGTGCCAGTAGTATATTTGGCGGAACGAACACCGGGGAGCTGTTTTTT. It translates to CASSIFGGTNTGELFF. Full variable domain (outside the CDR3, taken from reference TRBV19 and TRBJ2-2): DGGITQSPKYLFRKEGQNVTLSCEQNLNHDAMYWYRQDPGQGLRLIYYSQIVNDFQKGDIAEGYSVSREKKESFPLTVTSAQKNPTAFYLCASSIFGGTNTGELFFGEGSRLTVL.

The gene calls are TRBV28 and TRBJ1-1; TRBD1 aligns across 10 bases. CDR3 size: 16 residues. J was trimmed by 4 bases and V by 5 bases; bases with no gene match: 10. Germline V lookup: CDR1 MDHEN, CDR2 SYDVKM. This chain's CDR3 is CASSRPGTGVGTEAFF. The DNA for the CDR3 is TGTGCCAGCAGTCGTCCCGGGACAGGGGTAGGCACTGAAGCTTTCTTT.

The gene calls are TRBV11-2 and TRBJ2-1, with D hard to call. Germline CDR1 and CDR2: SGHAT and FQNNGV. The CDR3 has 15 amino acids. Between the trimmed V and J ends, which lost 6 bases and 0 bases, there was a span of 12 bases. In DNA, the CDR3 is TGTGCCAGCAGGTTGACTGGAAGCTCCTACAATGAGCAGTTCTTC. Amino acid sequence: CASRLTGSSYNEQFF.

The chain joins TRBV5-6 to TRBJ1-6, with 7 bases lining up with TRBD1. Unmatched junction bases numbered 11, after V lost 6 bases and J lost 8 bases. The CDR3 covers 15 residues. Germline CDR1 is SGHDT and CDR2 is YYEEEE. The CDR3 bases are TGTGCCAGCACCTACAGGGGCGTCAATCATTCACCCCTCCACTTT. Protein product: CASTYRGVNHSPLHF. Full variable domain (rest looked up from reference TRBV5-6 and TRBJ1-6): DAGVTQSPTHLIKTRGQQVTLRCSPKSGHDTVSWYQQALGQGPQFIFQYYEEEERQRGNFPDRFSGHQFPNYSSELNVNALLLGDSALYLCASTYRGVNHSPLHFGNGTRLTVT.

The V and J genes are TRBV2 and TRBJ2-5, with TRBD1 matching over 7 bases. TRBJ2-7 matches the DNA end more closely, so the J call is doubtful. Germline-derived CDR1 and CDR2 are SNHLY and FYNNEI. This CDR3 has 14 residues. The DNA for the CDR3 is TGTGCCAGCAGTGTTGGGACAGTCAAAGGCGAGCAGTACTTC. Amino acids: CASSVGTVKGEQYF.

This clone is a singleton in its sample. The chain couples TRBV7-8 to TRBJ1-5; 7 bases match TRBD1. The CDR3 spans 16 residues. Losses at the gene ends were 0 bases for V and 4 bases for J; bases not matched to a gene: 6. The germline gives CDR1 SGHVS, CDR2 FQNEAQ. CDR3: CASSLAQGIPNQPQHF. The CDR3 DNA reads as TGTGCCAGCAGCTTAGCACAGGGGATTCCGAATCAGCCCCAGCATTTT.

The chain has TRBV18 and TRBJ2-7; D is tentatively TRBD1 or TRBD2 (6 bases each). The V gene lost 4 bases and the J gene lost 3 bases, with 16 bases spanning the gap. Germline loops: CDR1 KGHSH, CDR2 LQKENI. The CDR3 loop spans 15 amino acids. The CDR3 nucleotides read TGTGCCAGCTCACAGACTAGGGGGTCTAACTACGAGCAGTACTTC. This codes for CASSQTRGSNYEQYF.

The rearrangement joins TRBV5-1 to TRBJ1-1; D is uncertain. The length of the CDR3 is 13 residues. Germline lookup yields CDR1 SGHRS and CDR2 YFSETQ. V dropped 1 base and J dropped 10 bases, with 14 bases sitting between them. Written as DNA, the CDR3 is TGCGCCAGCAGCTTGACGGTTGAGGGTTTAGCTTTCTTT. It is translated as CASSLTVEGLAFF.

The J gene is TRBJ2-7, the V gene TRBV5-1; 11 bases align to TRBD2. V lost 4 bases, J lost 2 bases, and 5 bases stayed unmatched. CDR3 size: 15 residues. CDR1 is SGHRS, CDR2 YFSETQ, per germline. CDR3 loop: CASSRTTSGTYEQYF. The CDR3 DNA follows: TGCGCCAGCAGCAGGACGACTAGCGGGACCTACGAGCAGTACTTC.

As to this clone: The same CDR3 can be traced to other DNA sequences in this sample. This rearrangement joins TRBV30 to TRBJ1-6; tentative D call: TRBD1 (5 bases). CDR1 GTSNPN and CDR2 SVGIG come from the germline V gene (reference sequence). V was cut by 5 bases and J by 8 bases, with 10 bases left in between. The length of the CDR3 is 12 residues. CDR3 protein: CAWGTGHSPLHF. The CDR3 DNA is TGTGCCTGGGGGACGGGGCATTCACCCCTCCACTTT. The variable domain in full, completed from reference TRBV30 and TRBJ1-6, reads SQTIHQWPATLVQPVGSPLSLECTVEGTSNPNLYWYRQAAGRGLQLLFYSVGIGQISSEVPQNLSASRPQDRQFILSSKKLLLSDSGFYLCAWGTGHSPLHFGNGTRLTVT.

This rearrangement joins TRBV11-2 to TRBJ2-7, with a tentative D call TRBD1 (5 bases). The V gene lost 8 bases and the J gene lost 0 bases, with 14 bases spanning the gap. This CDR3 is 14 amino acids long. Germline CDR1 reads SGHAT; CDR2 reads FQNNGV. The CDR3, as DNA: TGTGCCAGCTCAGGGAACCCTTTCTCCTACGAGCAGTACTTC. Its translation is CASSGNPFSYEQYF. Filled out from reference TRBV11-2 and TRBJ2-7, the complete variable domain reads EAGVAQSPRYKIIEKRQSVAFWCNPISGHATLYWYQQILGQGPKLLIQFQNNGVVDDSQLPKDRFSAERLKGVDSTLKIQPAKLEDSAVYLCASSGNPFSYEQYFGPGTRLTVT.

The chain has TRBV21-1 and TRBJ2-7; TRBD1 is taken as the D call from the table, unchecked against the DNA. TRBV21-1 counts as a pseudogene. This CDR3 spans 16 amino acids. CDR3 residues: CASSKGIQGRVDEQYF. The CDR3 DNA sequence: TGTGCCAGCAGCAAGGGAATTCAGGGAAGGGTAGATGAGCAGTACTTC.